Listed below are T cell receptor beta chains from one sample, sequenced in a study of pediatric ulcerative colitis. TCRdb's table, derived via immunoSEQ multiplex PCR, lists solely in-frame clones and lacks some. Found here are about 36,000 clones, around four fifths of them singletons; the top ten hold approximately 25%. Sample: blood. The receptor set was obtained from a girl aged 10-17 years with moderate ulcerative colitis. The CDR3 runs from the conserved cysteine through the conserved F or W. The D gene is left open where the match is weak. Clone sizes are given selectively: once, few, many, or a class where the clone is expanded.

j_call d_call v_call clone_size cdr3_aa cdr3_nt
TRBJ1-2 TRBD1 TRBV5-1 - CASSRDSSYGYTF TGCGCCAGCAGCCGGGACAGCTCCTATGGCTACACCTTC
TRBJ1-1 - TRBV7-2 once CASSRGQSLGNTEAFF TGTGCCAGCAGCCGCGGACAGAGTCTGGGGAACACTGAAGCTTTCTTT
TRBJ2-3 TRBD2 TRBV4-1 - CASSQEWKGGRGVQTDTQYF TGCGCCAGCAGCCAAGAGTGGAAAGGAGGGCGGGGGGTTCAGACAGATACGCAGTATTTT
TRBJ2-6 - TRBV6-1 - CASSEAPVSGANVLTF TGTGCCAGCAGTGAAGCGCCGGTCTCTGGGGCCAACGTCCTGACTTTC
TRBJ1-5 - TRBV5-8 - CASSFLGPRNQPQHF TGTGCCAGCAGTTTTTTGGGACCGCGCAATCAGCCCCAGCATTTT
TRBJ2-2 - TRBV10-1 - CASSRERRNTGELFF TGCGCCAGCAGTAGGGAACGGAGGAACACCGGGGAGCTGTTTTTT
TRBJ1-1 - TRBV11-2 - CASSLGYGMNTEAFF TGTGCCAGCAGCTTAGGTTATGGCATGAACACTGAAGCTTTCTTT
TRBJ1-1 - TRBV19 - CASTINTEAFF TGTGCCAGTACCATAAACACTGAAGCTTTCTTT
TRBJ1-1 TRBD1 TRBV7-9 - CASSLTGGYVEAFF TGTGCCAGCAGCTTGACAGGGGGATACGTTGAAGCTTTCTTT
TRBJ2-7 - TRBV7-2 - CASSSSGGEQYF TGTGCCAGCAGCTCCTCGGGTGGTGAGCAGTACTTC
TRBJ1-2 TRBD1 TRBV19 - CASSIDSGTGYGYTF TGTGCCAGTAGTATAGATTCGGGGACAGGCTATGGCTACACCTTC
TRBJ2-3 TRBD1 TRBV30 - CAWRWGTGYNTQYF TGTGCCTGGAGATGGGGGACAGGGTACAATACGCAGTATTTT
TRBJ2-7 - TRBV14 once CASSLSLLEQYF TGTGCCAGCAGCCTCTCCCTACTGGAGCAGTACTTC
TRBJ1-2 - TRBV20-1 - CSVRVGYGYTF TGCAGTGTTAGAGTGGGATACGGCTACACCTTC
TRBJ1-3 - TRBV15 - CAISLGNTIYF TGTGCCATCTCCCTTGGAAACACCATATATTTT
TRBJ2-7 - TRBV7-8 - CASSSWVSGHGSYEQYF TGTGCCAGCAGCTCCTGGGTATCCGGACATGGTTCCTACGAGCAGTACTTC
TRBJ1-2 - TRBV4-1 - CASSQSPTELLYGYTF TGCGCCAGCAGCCAATCCCCGACCGAACTTCTCTATGGCTACACCTTC
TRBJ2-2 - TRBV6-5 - CASSYSPGSGELFF TGTGCCAGCAGTTACTCTCCGGGGTCCGGGGAGCTGTTTTTT
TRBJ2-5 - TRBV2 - CASSSTDGQETQYF TGTGCCAGCAGTTCCACCGACGGACAAGAGACCCAGTACTTC
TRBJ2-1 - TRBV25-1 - CASKEQGGRNEQFF TGTGCCAGCAAGGAACAGGGGGGGCGGAATGAGCAGTTCTTC
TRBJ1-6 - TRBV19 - CASSIGPMRGIRALHF TGTGCCAGTAGTATAGGACCGATGCGGGGTATACGAGCCCTCCACTTT
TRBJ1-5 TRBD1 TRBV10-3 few CASTGDHNQPQHF TGTGCCAGTACAGGGGACCACAATCAGCCCCAGCATTTT
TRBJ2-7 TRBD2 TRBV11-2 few CASSLSREGEQYF TGTGCCAGCAGCTTATCCAGGGAGGGGGAGCAGTACTTC
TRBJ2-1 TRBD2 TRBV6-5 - CASSGLSGDYNEQFF TGTGCCAGCAGTGGACTGAGCGGGGATTACAATGAGCAGTTCTTC
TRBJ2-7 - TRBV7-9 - CASSLAADSYEQYF TGTGCCAGCAGCTTAGCGGCCGACTCCTACGAGCAGTACTTC
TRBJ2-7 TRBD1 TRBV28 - CASSLRRTGGYEQYF TGTGCCAGCAGTTTACGGCGGACAGGGGGGTACGAGCAGTACTTC
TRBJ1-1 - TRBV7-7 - CASSLRGLDTEAFF TGTGCTAGCAGCTTACGGGGTTTGGACACTGAAGCTTTCTTT
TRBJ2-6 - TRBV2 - CASSVIVGVVSGANVLTF TGTGCCAGCAGTGTTATTGTAGGAGTGGTCTCTGGGGCCAACGTCCTGACTTTC
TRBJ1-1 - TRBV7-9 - CASSLASGERTEAFF TGTGCCAGCAGCTTAGCTTCAGGGGAGCGGACTGAAGCTTTCTTT
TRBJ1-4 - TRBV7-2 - CASSSDTREKLFF TGTGCCAGCAGCTCGGATACAAGGGAAAAACTGTTTTTT
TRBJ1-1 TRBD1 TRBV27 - CASSPGQGNTEAFF TGTGCCAGCAGTCCTGGACAGGGGAACACTGAAGCTTTCTTT
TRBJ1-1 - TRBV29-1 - CSARTPGGNTEAFF TGCAGCGCCCGGACCCCTGGGGGGAACACTGAAGCTTTCTTT
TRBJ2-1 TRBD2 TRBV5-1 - CASSLRLAGHNEQFF TGCGCCAGCAGCTTGAGGCTAGCGGGACACAATGAGCAGTTCTTC
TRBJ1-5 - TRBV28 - CASSTPSGQPQHF TGTGCCAGCAGTACCCCGAGTGGTCAGCCCCAGCATTTT
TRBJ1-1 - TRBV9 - CASSLSQDPMNTEAFF TGTGCCAGCAGCCTAAGCCAGGATCCCATGAACACTGAAGCTTTCTTT
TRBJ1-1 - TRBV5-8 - CASSLGRHEAFF TGTGCCAGCAGCTTGGGGCGACATGAAGCTTTCTTT
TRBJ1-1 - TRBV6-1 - CASSGDLGTEAFF TGTGCCAGCAGTGGGGATTTGGGAACTGAAGCTTTCTTT
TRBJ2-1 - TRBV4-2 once CASSQDTRGGPYNEQFF TGTGCCAGCAGCCAAGATACTCGAGGAGGGCCATACAATGAGCAGTTCTTC